Listed here is a single T cell receptor (beta chain). This entry comes from a study of blood T cell repertoires in COVID-19. Whole-study context: There were acute and convalescent COVID-19 samples, and they came from the United States, Italy and Spain. PBMCs, B-cell-depleted T cells, or T cells provided the cDNA or gDNA that made up the material.

In the study's own analysis: Reference gene primer amplification yielded estimated nucleated cell counts. Here immunoSEQ multiplex PCR was the method, and the copy in TCRdb shows in-frame clones only, minus some. V and J calls and clone size are those listed in that table; D and trimming were worked out from the DNA. The sample lists about 320,000 clones, about four fifths occurring once. CDR1 is SNHLY and CDR2 is FYNNEI in the germline V gene. V dropped 4 bases and J dropped 4 bases, with 10 bases sitting between them. There are 13 residues in the CDR3. The clonotype comes from a woman in her forties or fifties with acute or convalescent COVID-19. The sequenced material came from peripheral blood. This chain connects TRBV2 to TRBJ1-2; D unresolved. The CDR3 DNA reads as TGTGCCAGCAGTGGGGCAGCCCTCTATGGCTACACCTTC. Translated, it gives CASSGAALYGYTF.